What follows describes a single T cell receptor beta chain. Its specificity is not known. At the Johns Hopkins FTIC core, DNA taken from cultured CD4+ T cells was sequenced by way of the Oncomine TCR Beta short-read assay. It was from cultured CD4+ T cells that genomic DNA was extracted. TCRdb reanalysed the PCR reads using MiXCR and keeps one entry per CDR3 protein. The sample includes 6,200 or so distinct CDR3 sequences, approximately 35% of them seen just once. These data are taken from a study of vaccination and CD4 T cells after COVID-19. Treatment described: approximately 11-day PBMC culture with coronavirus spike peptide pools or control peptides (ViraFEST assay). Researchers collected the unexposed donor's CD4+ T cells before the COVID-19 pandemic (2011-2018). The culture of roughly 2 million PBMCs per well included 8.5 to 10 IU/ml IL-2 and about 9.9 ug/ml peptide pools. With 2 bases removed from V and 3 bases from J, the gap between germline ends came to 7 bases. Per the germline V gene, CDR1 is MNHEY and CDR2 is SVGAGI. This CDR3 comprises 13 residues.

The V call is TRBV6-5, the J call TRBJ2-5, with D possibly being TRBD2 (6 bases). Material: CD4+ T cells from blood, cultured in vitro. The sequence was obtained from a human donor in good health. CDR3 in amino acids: CASSYGGEETQYF. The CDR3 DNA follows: TGTGCCAGCAGTTACGGAGGGGAAGAGACCCAGTACTTC.